The TCR beta chain described here comes from a study of shared T cell receptors in the human thymus. The ends were cut back, 0 bases at V and 0 bases at J, with 7 bases in the middle. The germline V gene has CDR1 LGHNA and CDR2 YSLEER. The CDR3 covers 15 residues. Method: immunoSEQ multiplex PCR; TCRdb's copy keeps in-frame clones and lacks some. The sample lists under 700,000 clones, about 84% seen once, with about 0.013% in the top ten. These sequences were also reported in another study, on human thymus T cells. Per that paper: Healthy Finnish infants having corrective surgery for congenital heart defects served as donors.

This TCR derives from a boy under three years old with a congenital heart defect. Sample: thymocytes. V and J are TRBV4-3 and TRBJ2-3; D remains unclear. The CDR3 DNA reads as TGCGCCAGCAGCCAAGAGGTTCGGAGCACAGATACGCAGTATTTT. Amino acid sequence: CASSQEVRSTDTQYF.